Listed below are T cell receptor beta chains from one sample, sequenced in a study of shared clonotypes between healthy human individuals. Measured with immunoSEQ multiplex PCR; TCRdb has only the in-frame clones, and not every one. The data hold 2 million to 2.5 million clones, with 80% to 95% observed a single time. Input material: naive CD4+ T cells from PBMCs. The receptors stem from a man in his late teens or twenties in good health. Some clones in this sample may be carry-over from other donors' samples. CDR3s include the opening cysteine and the closing phenylalanine or tryptophan. Each record gives: D gene, J gene, clone size, V gene, CDR3 DNA, CDR3 protein. D genes are given only for firm matches. Clone size appears in some rows only: once, few, many, or a class for an expanded clone.

TRBD1,TRBJ2-7,.,TRBV27,TGTGCCAGCAGCGACCGGGACAGGGAATATTCCTACGAGCAGTACTTC,CASSDRDREYSYEQYF
.,TRBJ1-5,.,TRBV19,TGTGCCAGTAGCGAGAACCCGACAGAGAACTTT,CASSENPTENF
TRBD2,TRBJ2-7,.,TRBV6-5,TGTGCCAGCAGTTACCCGACTAGCGGGAATTCAAGAGAGCAGTACTTC,CASSYPTSGNSREQYF
TRBD1,TRBJ2-7,once,TRBV6-5,TGTGCCAGCAGTTACGGACAGGTGCAGTACTTC,CASSYGQVQYF
.,TRBJ2-1,.,TRBV2,TGTGCCAGCAGTGAGGTATCACCCCACCCCTACAATGAGCAGTTCTTC,CASSEVSPHPYNEQFF
TRBD1,TRBJ2-5,.,TRBV9,TGTGCCAGCAGCGTAAGGGGACAGCGAGAGACCCAGTACTTC,CASSVRGQRETQYF
TRBD2,TRBJ2-3,.,TRBV28,TGTGCCAGCAGTTTAGGCATAGCGGGAGGCACAGATACGCAGTATTTT,CASSLGIAGGTDTQYF
.,TRBJ2-5,.,TRBV2,TGTGCCAGCAGTGAGTACGGGAAAGAGACCCAGTACTTC,CASSEYGKETQYF
.,TRBJ2-6,.,TRBV9,TGTGCCAGCAACACAGAAGGGTCTGGGGCCAACGTCCTGACTTTC,CASNTEGSGANVLTF
TRBD1,TRBJ1-2,once,TRBV5-4,TGTGCCAGCAGCCCTGACATGGACAGGACAAGTGGCTACACCTTC,CASSPDMDRTSGYTF
.,TRBJ1-1,.,TRBV11-2,TGTGCCAGCAGCTTTTCAGCAGCTGGGGCCACTGAAGCTTTCTTT,CASSFSAAGATEAFF
.,TRBJ2-7,.,TRBV28,TGTGCCAGCAGTCGCGGACCGCCCAGGGAGCAGTACTTC,CASSRGPPREQYF
TRBD2,TRBJ2-7,.,TRBV5-1,TGCGCCAGCAGCTTTAGCGGGGACCGCTACGAGCAGTACTTC,CASSFSGDRYEQYF
.,TRBJ2-7,.,TRBV28,TGTGCCACCAGGGGTCGGGAGGTTCTCTACGAGCAGTACTTC,CATRGREVLYEQYF
.,TRBJ2-7,.,TRBV6-5,TGTGCCAGCAGTTACCTGGGAGGGGGCTCCTACGAGCAGTACTTC,CASSYLGGGSYEQYF
TRBD2,TRBJ2-7,.,TRBV9,TGTGCCAGCAGCGTAGCTCTAGCGGGAGGGCCTACGTCCGAGCAGTACTTC,CASSVALAGGPTSEQYF
TRBD2,TRBJ2-7,.,TRBV10-3,TGTGCCAGCGGGACTAGCGTTTTGGAGCAGTACTTC,CASGTSVLEQYF
.,TRBJ2-5,.,TRBV5-1,TGCGCCAGCAGCTACGGGACGGCGGTTTCAGAGACCCAGTACTTC,CASSYGTAVSETQYF
TRBD2,TRBJ2-5,.,TRBV4-1,TGCGCCAGCAGCCAATTGCCGGGACTAGCGGGAGGAGGTGAGACCCAGTACTTC,CASSQLPGLAGGGETQYF
.,TRBJ2-3,.,TRBV9,TGTGCCAGCAGCGTAGGTAGCGGCACCTCCACAGATACGCAGTATTTT,CASSVGSGTSTDTQYF
TRBD1,TRBJ2-3,.,TRBV2,TGTGCCAGCAGTGAAAGGCGGCAGGGGGCAGATACGCAGTATTTT,CASSERRQGADTQYF